The 3 T cell receptor beta chains presented below share a single source sample, sequenced in a study of patients and donors after allogeneic stem cell transplantation. TCRdb fed the RT-PCR reads into MiXCR, producing one record per CDR3 protein. The sample shows about 89,000 distinct CDR3 sequences, around 49% of them seen only once. The sample was blood, either unsorted or a sorted T cell fraction (not recorded which). The receptors stem from a human donor who was either an allogeneic HSCT recipient or a stem cell or donor lymphocyte infusion donor (not recorded which). It is not recorded whose cells these are; they may come from a transplant donor.

This chain connects TRBV12-3 or TRBV12-4 to TRBJ2-5; D is uncertain. The germline V and J ends were trimmed by 5 bases and 4 bases, with 17 bases remaining between them. The CDR3 is 15 residues long. The CDR3: CASSTDGDPGETQYF. The CDR3 DNA is TGTGCCAGCAGTACCGACGGTGACCCGGGAGAGACCCAGTACTTC.

This clonotype was detected only a few times. The chain couples TRBV6-5 to TRBJ1-3; unclear D gene. The CDR3 loop spans 13 amino acids. Between the trimmed V and J ends, which lost 10 bases and 2 bases, there was a span of 12 bases. The germline V gene encodes CDR1 MNHEY and CDR2 SVGAGI. CDR3 sequence: CATKSPPGNTIYF. The CDR3 DNA follows: TGTGCCACCAAGTCGCCCCCTGGAAACACCATATATTTT.

CDR3 amino acids: CASSGPFEAFF. The CDR3 DNA sequence: TGTGCCAGTAGCGGACCATTTGAAGCTTTCTTT. The chain is built from TRBV19 and TRBJ1-1, with unresolved D. CDR1 is LNHDA, CDR2 SQIVND, per germline (reference sequence). V dropped 6 bases and J dropped 7 bases, with 9 bases sitting between them. The CDR3 runs to 11 residues.